The present TCR beta chain was sequenced within a study of beta chain features in type 1 diabetes. Study in general: Examination covered 100 million to 140 million sorted cells spanning all samples. Study-level points and caveats: Shorter TCRB CDR3s, moderately but significantly so, marked every one of the four CD4+ subsets in Type 1 diabetes patients.

The CDR3 contains 15 residues. Germline loops: CDR1 SGDLS, CDR2 YYNGEE. Trimming took 0 bases from V and 7 from J; bases not matched to a gene: 7. As concerns this clone: Its cognate antigen is unknown.

All of the isolated RNA was reverse transcribed, so expressed TCRB transcripts were sequenced. It was found that naive, central memory and regulatory T cell samples averaged about 4 million reads. Clones were read by immunoSEQ multiplex PCR, and TCRdb kept only the in-frame ones, dropping some. The data contain about 410,000 clones, approximately 15% of them seen just once; the ten biggest clones take up roughly 0.038%. The rearrangement uses TRBV9 and TRBJ2-5; 9 positions agree with TRBD2. Sequencing was done on a sample of naive CD4+ T cells from blood. The clonotype comes from a man between 25 and 39 years old in good health. CDR3 sequence (DNA): TGTGCCAGCAGCGTAGGTGGGGAACTAGCGGGGACCCAGTACTTC. It specifies CASSVGGELAGTQYF.